This T cell receptor beta chain was identified in a study of blood T cell repertoires in COVID-19. Study overall: Acute and convalescent COVID-19 samples came from the United States, Italy and Spain. The analysed material was cDNA or gDNA that came from T cells, B-cell-depleted T cells, or PBMCs.

This CDR3 region has 13 residues. J lost 5 bases, V lost 8 bases, and 7 bases had no gene match. Germline loops: CDR1 MNHEY, CDR2 SMNVEV (reference sequence). Under the authors' procedure: Amplification of reference gene primers was used by the study to estimate nucleated cell counts. The data were produced by immunoSEQ multiplex PCR, yet TCRdb's version contains in-frame clones alone and is incomplete. That table is the source of V, J and clone size, and D and trimming were worked out from the DNA. This table has around 700,000 clones, 80% to 90% appearing once. Material for sequencing was peripheral blood. The chain has TRBV27 and TRBJ1-1; 8 positions match TRBD1. The source is a young woman with acute or convalescent COVID-19. The CDR3 region has the DNA TGTGCCAGCGGCACGACAGGGGAAACTGAAGCTTTCTTT. Translation: CASGTTGETEAFF.